Included here is one T cell receptor beta chain sequence, with context. V was shortened by 1 base and J by 5 bases, with 8 bases between the two germline ends. Germline V lookup: CDR1 GTSNPN, CDR2 SVGIG (reference sequence). The CDR3 length is 13 residues. These data originate in a study of cytomegalovirus exposure and HLA in healthy donors. Some clones are missing from TCRdb's copy, which holds only in-frame ones; the method was immunoSEQ multiplex PCR. This sample has 65,000 to 80,000 clones, with less than 95% found just once. The TCR comes from a woman aged 18 to 35 in good health and CMV-seropositive. Sequencing was done on a sample of PBMCs. The V call is TRBV30, the J call TRBJ1-4, with no clear D. The CDR3, as DNA: TGTGCCTGGAGTGGATCGGGAAATGAAAAACTGTTTTTT. It translates to CAWSGSGNEKLFF.